This entry describes one T cell receptor (beta chain). The entry originates in a study of T cells in localized non-small cell lung cancer. The protocol was immunoSEQ multiplex PCR, while the TCRdb copy is restricted to in-frame clones and leaves out a portion. This sample carries roughly 2,100 clones, about 40% of them seen once, and the ten largest clones take roughly 10%. This CDR3 spans 15 amino acids. V gave up 2 bases and J gave up 0 bases, with 11 bases separating them. Germline V gene lookup returns CDR1 SGHDN and CDR2 FVKESK. The TCR sequence derives from a male donor at least 60 years old with stage II squamous cell lung carcinoma. The genes are TRBV14 and TRBJ2-7; possible D gene TRBD2, 5 bases. The input for sequencing was lung tumor tissue, taken before any cancer treatment. The CDR3 coding sequence is TGTGCCAGCAGCCAAAAGGACGGGAACTCCTACGAGCAGTACTTC. Translating gives CASSQKDGNSYEQYF.